This T cell receptor beta chain was sequenced during a study of response to subunit inactivated influenza vaccine. Notes on the study in general: With each seasonal influenza vaccination, the authors suggested, few new T cells are recruited.

Using its own MiXCR run on the RT-PCR reads, TCRdb lists one record per CDR3 protein. The sample has roughly 290,000 distinct CDR3 sequences, 20% to 25% seen once. On this clonotype: Its antigen is unidentified.

CDR1 is LGHDT and CDR2 is YNNKEL in the germline V gene (reference sequence). The ends lost 1 base at V and 2 bases at J; junction bases unmatched: 1. There are 15 residues in the CDR3. The rearrangement uses TRBV3-1 and TRBJ2-7; 11 nucleotides line up with TRBD2. This TCR was recovered from a man aged 50 to 69 who received an inactivated influenza vaccine. The source was PBMCs from blood, collected approximately 22 months after vaccination. Written as DNA, the CDR3 is TGTGCCAGCAGCCAAGTACTAGCGGGGGCCTACGAGCAGTACTTC. This codes for CASSQVLAGAYEQYF.